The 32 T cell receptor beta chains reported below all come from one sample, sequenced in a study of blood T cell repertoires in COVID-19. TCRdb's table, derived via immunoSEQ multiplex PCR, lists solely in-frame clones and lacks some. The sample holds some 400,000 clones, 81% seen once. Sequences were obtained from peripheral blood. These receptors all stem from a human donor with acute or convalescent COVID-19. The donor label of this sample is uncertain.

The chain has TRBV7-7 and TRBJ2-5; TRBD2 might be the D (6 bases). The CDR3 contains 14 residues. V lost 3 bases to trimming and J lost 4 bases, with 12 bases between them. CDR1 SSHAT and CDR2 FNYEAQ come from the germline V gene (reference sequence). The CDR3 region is CASSFGGKAETQYF. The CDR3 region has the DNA TGTGCCAGCAGCTTTGGCGGGAAGGCAGAGACCCAGTACTTC.

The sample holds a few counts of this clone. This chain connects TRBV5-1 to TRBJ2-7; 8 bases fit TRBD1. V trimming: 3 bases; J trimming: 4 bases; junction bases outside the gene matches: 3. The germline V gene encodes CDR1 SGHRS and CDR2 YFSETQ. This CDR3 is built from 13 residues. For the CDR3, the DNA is TGCGCCAGCAGCTCCGACAGGGGTTACGAGCAGTACTTC. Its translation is CASSSDRGYEQYF. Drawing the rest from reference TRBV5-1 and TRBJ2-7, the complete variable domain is KAGVTQTPRYLIKTRGQQVTLSCSPISGHRSVSWYQQTPGQGLQFLFEYFSETQRNKGNFPGRFSGRQFSNSRSEMNVSTLELGDSALYLCASSSDRGYEQYFGPGTRLTVT.

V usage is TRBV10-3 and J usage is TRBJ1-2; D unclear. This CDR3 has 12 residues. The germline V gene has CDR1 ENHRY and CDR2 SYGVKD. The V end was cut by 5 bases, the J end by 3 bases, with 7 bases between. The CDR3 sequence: CAISPGDYGYTF. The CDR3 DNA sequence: TGTGCCATCAGTCCGGGAGACTATGGCTACACCTTC.

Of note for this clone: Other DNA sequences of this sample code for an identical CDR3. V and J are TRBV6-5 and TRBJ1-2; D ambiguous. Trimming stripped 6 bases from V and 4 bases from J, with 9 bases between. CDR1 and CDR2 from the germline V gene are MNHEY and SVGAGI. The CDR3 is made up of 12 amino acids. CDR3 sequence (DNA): TGTGCCAGCAGAACAGAGATCTATGGCTACACCTTC. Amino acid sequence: CASRTEIYGYTF.

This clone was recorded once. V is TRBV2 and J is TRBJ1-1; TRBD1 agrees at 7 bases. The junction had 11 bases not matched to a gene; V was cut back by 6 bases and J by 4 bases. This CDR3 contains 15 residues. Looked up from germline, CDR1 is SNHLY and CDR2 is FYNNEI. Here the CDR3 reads CASRKRQGGGTEAFF. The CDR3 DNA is TGTGCCAGCAGAAAGAGACAGGGAGGTGGCACTGAAGCTTTCTTT.

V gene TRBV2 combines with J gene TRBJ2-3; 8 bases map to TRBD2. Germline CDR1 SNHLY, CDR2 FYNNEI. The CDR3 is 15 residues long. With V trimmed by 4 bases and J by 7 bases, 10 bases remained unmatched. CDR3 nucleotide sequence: TGTGCCAGCAGTGCCCTCCGGGGGGGCCCGAATACGCAGTATTTT. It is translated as CASSALRGGPNTQYF.

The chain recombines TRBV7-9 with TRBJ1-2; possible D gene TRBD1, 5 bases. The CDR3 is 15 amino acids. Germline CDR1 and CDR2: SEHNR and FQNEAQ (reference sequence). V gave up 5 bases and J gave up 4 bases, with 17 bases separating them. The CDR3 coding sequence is TGTGCCAGCAGCCCAGGGTCGGCGATTTCCTATGGCTACACCTTC. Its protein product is CASSPGSAISYGYTF.

The CDR3 loop is CASSLSGAQETQYF. CDR3 in DNA: TGTGCCAGCAGCCTCTCAGGGGCCCAAGAGACCCAGTACTTC. The chain joins TRBV7-9 to TRBJ2-5, with a weak D call TRBD1 (6 bases). The CDR3 consists of 14 residues. With 5 bases removed from V and 1 base from J, the gap between germline ends came to 11 bases. Per the germline V gene, CDR1 is SEHNR and CDR2 is FQNEAQ (reference sequence).

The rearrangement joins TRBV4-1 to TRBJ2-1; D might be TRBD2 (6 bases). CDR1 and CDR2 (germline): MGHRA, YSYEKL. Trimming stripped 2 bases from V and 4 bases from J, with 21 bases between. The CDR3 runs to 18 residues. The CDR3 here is CASSQSTRTAGPYNEQFF. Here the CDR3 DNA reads TGCGCCAGCAGCCAAAGCACCCGCACTGCGGGACCATACAATGAGCAGTTCTTC.

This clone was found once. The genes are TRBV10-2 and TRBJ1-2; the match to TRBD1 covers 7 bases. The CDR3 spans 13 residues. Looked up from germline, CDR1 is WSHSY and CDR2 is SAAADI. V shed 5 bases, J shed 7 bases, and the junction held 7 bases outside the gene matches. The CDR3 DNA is TGCGCCAGCAGTCAAGACAGGGCGGCTGGCTACACCTTC. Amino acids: CASSQDRAAGYTF.

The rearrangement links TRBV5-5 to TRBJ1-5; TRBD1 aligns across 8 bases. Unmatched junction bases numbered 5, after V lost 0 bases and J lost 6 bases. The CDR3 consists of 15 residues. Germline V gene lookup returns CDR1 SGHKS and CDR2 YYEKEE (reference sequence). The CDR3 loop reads CASSLGTGLRQPQHF. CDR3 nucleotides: TGTGCCAGCAGCTTGGGGACAGGGTTGCGTCAGCCCCAGCATTTT.

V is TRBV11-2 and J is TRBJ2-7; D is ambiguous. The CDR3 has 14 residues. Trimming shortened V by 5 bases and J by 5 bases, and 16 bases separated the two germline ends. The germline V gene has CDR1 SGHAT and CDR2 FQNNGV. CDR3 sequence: CASSPRPGPDEQYF. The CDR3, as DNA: TGTGCCAGCAGCCCGAGGCCTGGCCCGGACGAGCAGTACTTC.

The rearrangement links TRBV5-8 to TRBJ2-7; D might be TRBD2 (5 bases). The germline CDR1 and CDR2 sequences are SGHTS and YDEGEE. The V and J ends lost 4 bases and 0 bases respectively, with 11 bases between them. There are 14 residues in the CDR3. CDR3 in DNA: TGTGCCAGCAGCCTGAGGAGGAACTCCTACGAGCAGTACTTC. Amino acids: CASSLRRNSYEQYF. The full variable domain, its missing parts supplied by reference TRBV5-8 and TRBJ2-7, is EAGVTQSPTHLIKTRGQQATLRCSPISGHTSVYWYQQALGLGLQFLLWYDEGEERNRGNFPPRFSGRQFPNYSSELNVNALELEDSALYLCASSLRRNSYEQYFGPGTRLTVT.

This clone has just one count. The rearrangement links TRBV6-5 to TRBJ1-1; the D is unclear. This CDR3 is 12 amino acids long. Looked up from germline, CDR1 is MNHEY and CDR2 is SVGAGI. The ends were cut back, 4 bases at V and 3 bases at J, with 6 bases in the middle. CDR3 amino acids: CASSSRYTEAFF. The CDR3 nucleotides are TGTGCCAGCAGTTCCCGTTACACTGAAGCTTTCTTT.

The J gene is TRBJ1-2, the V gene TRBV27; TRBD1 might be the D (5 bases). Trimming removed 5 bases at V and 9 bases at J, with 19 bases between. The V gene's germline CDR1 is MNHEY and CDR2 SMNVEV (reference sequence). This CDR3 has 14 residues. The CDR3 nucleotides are TGTGCCAGCAGTCGACAGCCGGGCGTAGGTAGCTACACCTTC. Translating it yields CASSRQPGVGSYTF.

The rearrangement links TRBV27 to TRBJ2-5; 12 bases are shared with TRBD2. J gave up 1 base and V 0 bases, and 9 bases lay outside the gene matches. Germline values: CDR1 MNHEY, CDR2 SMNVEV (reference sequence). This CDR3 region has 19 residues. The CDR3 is CASSLSGGPSGGAQETQYF. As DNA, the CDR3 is TGTGCCAGCAGTTTATCAGGGGGCCCTAGCGGGGGGGCCCAAGAGACCCAGTACTTC.

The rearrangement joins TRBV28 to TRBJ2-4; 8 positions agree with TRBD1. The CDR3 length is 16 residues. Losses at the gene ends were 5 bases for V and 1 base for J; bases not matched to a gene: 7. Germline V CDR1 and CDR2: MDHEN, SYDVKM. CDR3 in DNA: TGTGCCAGCAGTCCCGGGACAGGCCTTGCCAAAAACATTCAGTACTTC. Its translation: CASSPGTGLAKNIQYF.

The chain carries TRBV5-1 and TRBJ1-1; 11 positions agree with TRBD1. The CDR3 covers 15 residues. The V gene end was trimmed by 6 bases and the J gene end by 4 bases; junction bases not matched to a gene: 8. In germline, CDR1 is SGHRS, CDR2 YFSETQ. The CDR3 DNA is TGCGCCAGCAACCTCCAGGGGACAGGGGGCACTGAAGCTTTCTTT. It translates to CASNLQGTGGTEAFF.

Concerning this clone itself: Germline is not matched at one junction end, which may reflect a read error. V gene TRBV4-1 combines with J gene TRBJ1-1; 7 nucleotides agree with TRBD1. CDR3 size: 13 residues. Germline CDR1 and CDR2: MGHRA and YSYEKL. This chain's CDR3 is CASSQEGNRQGPF. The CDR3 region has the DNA TGCGCCAGCAGCCAAGAAGGAAACCGACAGGGACCATTT.

The CDR3 protein is CASSLASSGATDTQYF. The CDR3 DNA sequence: TGTGCCAGCAGCTTAGCTTCCAGCGGGGCCACAGATACGCAGTATTTT. The chain joins TRBV7-2 to TRBJ2-3, with 7 bases identical to TRBD2. Germline trimming cut 0 bases from V and 2 bases from J; bases unmatched to any gene: 5. Germline V CDR1 and CDR2: SGHTA, FQGNSA. The CDR3 is 16 residues long.

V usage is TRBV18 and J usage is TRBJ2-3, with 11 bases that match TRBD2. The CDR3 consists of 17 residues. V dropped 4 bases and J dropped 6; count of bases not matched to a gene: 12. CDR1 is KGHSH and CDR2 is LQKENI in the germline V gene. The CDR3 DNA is TGTGCCAGCTCACGGGCGCTAGCGGGGGGCGAGGCGGATACGCAGTATTTT. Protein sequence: CASSRALAGGEADTQYF.

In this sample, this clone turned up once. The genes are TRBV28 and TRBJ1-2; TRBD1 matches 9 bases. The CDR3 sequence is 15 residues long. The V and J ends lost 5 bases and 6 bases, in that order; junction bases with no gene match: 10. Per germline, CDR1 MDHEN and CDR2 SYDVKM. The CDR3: CASSTGQGIRDGYTF. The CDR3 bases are TGTGCCAGCAGTACAGGACAGGGGATAAGGGATGGCTACACCTTC.

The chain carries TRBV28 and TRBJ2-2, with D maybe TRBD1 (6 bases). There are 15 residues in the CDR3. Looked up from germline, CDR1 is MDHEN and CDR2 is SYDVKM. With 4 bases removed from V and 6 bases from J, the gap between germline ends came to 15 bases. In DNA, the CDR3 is TGTGCCAGCAGTTCACAGGGCATAATTTCCGGGGAGCTGTTTTTT. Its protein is CASSSQGIISGELFF.

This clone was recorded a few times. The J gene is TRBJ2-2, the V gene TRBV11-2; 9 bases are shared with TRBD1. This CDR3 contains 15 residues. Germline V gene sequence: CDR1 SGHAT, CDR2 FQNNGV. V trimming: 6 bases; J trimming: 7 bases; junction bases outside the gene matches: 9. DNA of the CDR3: TGTGCCAGCAGTCTAGACAGGGGGAAGGGCGGGGAGCTGTTTTTT. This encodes CASSLDRGKGGELFF.

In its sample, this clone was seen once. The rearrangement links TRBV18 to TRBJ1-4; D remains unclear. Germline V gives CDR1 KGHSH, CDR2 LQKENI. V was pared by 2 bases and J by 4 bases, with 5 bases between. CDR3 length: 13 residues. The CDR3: CASSPILNEKLFF. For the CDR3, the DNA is TGTGCCAGCTCACCAATCCTTAATGAAAAACTGTTTTTT.

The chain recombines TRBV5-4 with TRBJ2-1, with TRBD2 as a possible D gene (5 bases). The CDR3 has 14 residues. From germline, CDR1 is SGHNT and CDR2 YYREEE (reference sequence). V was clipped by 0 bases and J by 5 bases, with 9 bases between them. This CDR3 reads CASSLGGLNNEQFF. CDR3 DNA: TGTGCCAGCAGCTTGGGAGGGCTAAACAATGAGCAGTTCTTC.

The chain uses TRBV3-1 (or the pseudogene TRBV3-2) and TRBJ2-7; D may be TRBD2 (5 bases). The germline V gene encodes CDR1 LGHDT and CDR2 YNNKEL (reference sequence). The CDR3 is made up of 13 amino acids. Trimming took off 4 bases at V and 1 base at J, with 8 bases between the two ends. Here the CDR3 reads CASSRRGSYEQYF. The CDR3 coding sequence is TGTGCCAGCAGCCGCCGGGGTTCCTACGAGCAGTACTTC.

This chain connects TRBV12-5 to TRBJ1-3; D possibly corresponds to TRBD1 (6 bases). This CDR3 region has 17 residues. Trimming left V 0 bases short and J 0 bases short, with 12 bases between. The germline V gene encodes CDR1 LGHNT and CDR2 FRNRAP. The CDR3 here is CASGLVLQGTSGNTIYF. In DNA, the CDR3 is TGTGCTAGTGGTTTGGTACTTCAGGGGACCTCTGGAAACACCATATATTTT.

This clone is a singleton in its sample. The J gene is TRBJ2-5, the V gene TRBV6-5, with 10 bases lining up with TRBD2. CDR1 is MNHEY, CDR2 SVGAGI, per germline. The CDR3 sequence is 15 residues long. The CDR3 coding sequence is TGTGCGTCTAGTAGCGGGAGGCCCCGCGGGGAGACCCAGTACTTC. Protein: CASSSGRPRGETQYF.

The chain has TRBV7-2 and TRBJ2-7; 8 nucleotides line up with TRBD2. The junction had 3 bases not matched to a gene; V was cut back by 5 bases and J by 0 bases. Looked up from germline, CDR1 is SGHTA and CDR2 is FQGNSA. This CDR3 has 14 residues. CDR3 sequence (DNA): TGTGCCAGCAGCAGGGGACTAGTCTCCTACGAGCAGTACTTC. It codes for CASSRGLVSYEQYF.

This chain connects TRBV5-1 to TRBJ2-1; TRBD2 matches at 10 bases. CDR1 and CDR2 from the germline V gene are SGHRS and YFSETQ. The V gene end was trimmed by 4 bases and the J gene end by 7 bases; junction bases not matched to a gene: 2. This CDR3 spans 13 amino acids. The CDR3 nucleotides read TGCGCCAGCAGCAGCGGGGGGGCGAATGAGCAGTTCTTC. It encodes CASSSGGANEQFF.

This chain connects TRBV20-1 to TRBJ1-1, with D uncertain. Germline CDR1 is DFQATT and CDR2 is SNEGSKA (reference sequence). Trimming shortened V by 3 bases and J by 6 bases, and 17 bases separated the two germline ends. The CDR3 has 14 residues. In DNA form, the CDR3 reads TGCAGTGCTAGTCGCCCAGGTTTTATCGCTGAAGCTTTCTTT. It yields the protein CSASRPGFIAEAFF.